This T cell receptor beta chain originates from a study of blood T cell repertoires in COVID-19. Across the study: Acute and convalescent COVID-19 samples came from the United States, Italy and Spain.

Participants came from under 30 US areas, aged about 18 to 100 years. The V and J ends lost 8 bases and 3 bases respectively, with 5 bases between them. The CDR3 spans 11 residues. The germline V gene has CDR1 MGHRA and CDR2 YSYEKL. Generated by immunoSEQ multiplex PCR, the TCRdb table keeps only in-frame clones and is missing some. Here the sample spans around 250,000 clones, 85% to 90% being singletons. Source material: PBMCs or T cells enriched from blood (not recorded which). The TCR sequence derives from a woman aged 25 to 45 with acute COVID-19. The chain is built from TRBV4-1 and TRBJ1-3; the D is unclear. CDR3 nucleotide sequence: TGCGCCAGCGGCAGTGGAAACACCATATATTTT. Its translation: CASGSGNTIYF.